Reported below is one T cell receptor beta chain. The sample belongs to a study of blood T cells in healthy people across ages. The second PCR ran about 6 to 12 cycles with a sample-barcoded 5' primer and J-beta primers. At least 2.5 million CDR3-containing paired-end reads were obtained per sample. MiXCR, applied by TCRdb to the 5' RACE reads, yields one record per CDR3 protein. The sample consists of roughly 1,500,000 distinct CDR3 sequences, approximately 32% of them appearing once. The germline gives CDR1 GTSNPN, CDR2 SVGIG (reference sequence). This CDR3 contains 12 residues. V lost 2 bases and J lost 5, with 7 bases in between.

The chain employs TRBV30 and TRBJ2-1; D gene unclear. The specimen was blood. The receptor's source is a woman in her twenties or thirties in good health. CDR3 nucleotides: TGTGCCTGGAGTAACGGCCACAATGAGCAGTTCTTC. Its translation: CAWSNGHNEQFF. The variable domain in full, with the rest retrieved from reference TRBV30 and TRBJ2-1, is SQTIHQWPATLVQPVGSPLSLECTVEGTSNPNLYWYRQAAGRGLQLLFYSVGIGQISSEVPQNLSASRPQDRQFILSSKKLLLSDSGFYLCAWSNGHNEQFFGPGTRLTVL.